This TCR beta chain stems from a study of cytotoxic CD8 clonotypes in ibrutinib-treated CLL. Study in general: After treatment lasting a median about twelve months, range 6 to 36, response samples were collected. Per sample, productive templates averaged 255,043 and productive rearrangements averaged about 92,000. The study, taken as a whole, reports: Measured clonality at baseline was greater than in age-matched healthy donors and tracked with circulating CD8+ T-cell counts. Sampling time points were not equivalent between sustained-remission and progressing patients.

The assay was immunoSEQ multiplex PCR, and TCRdb's table has in-frame clones only and misses some. The sample lists around 310,000 clones; almost 80% were seen once. Germline V gene sequence: CDR1 MNHEY, CDR2 SVGAGI. The CDR3 extends over 11 amino acids. V was clipped by 5 bases and J by 7 bases, with 6 bases between them. As to this clone: What it recognizes is unknown.

The sequence derives from a human donor with chronic lymphocytic leukemia. The rearrangement links TRBV6-5 to TRBJ2-1; no reliable D call. The sequenced sample was PBMCs, obtained before ibrutinib treatment. The CDR3 region is CASSPGNEQFF. The DNA for the CDR3 is TGTGCCAGCAGTCCTGGAAATGAGCAGTTCTTC.